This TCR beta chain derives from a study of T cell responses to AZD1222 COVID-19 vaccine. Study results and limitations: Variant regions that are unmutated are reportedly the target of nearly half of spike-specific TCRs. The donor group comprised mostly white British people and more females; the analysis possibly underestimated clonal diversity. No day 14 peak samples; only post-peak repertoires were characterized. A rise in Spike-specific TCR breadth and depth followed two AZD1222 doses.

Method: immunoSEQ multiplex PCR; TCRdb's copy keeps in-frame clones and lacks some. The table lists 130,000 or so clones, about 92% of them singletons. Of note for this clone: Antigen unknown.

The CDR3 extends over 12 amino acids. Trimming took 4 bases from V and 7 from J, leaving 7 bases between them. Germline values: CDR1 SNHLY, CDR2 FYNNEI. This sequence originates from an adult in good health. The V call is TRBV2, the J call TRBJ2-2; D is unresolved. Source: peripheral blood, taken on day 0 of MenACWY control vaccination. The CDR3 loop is CASSAVSGELFF. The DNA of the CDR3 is TGTGCCAGCAGTGCGGTTAGCGGGGAGCTGTTTTTT.